One sample yielded the 18 T cell receptor beta chains listed below, sequenced in a study of CD8 T cells in ankylosing spondylitis (dated by TCRdb to about 2017). The protocol used for the library was 5' RACE. The sequencer was an Illumina HiSeq 2500. TCRdb passed the public sequencing reads through fastp at Q25 and MiXCR, retaining productive beta sequences. Identical CDR3 protein sequences are pooled into one entry, listed with their most common genes and DNA. The sample contains roughly 170,000 distinct CDR3 sequences, roughly 10% of them found a single time. The ten largest clonotypes hold about 15% of the sample. The sample consisted of blood, either unsorted or a sorted T cell fraction (not recorded which). The receptors come from a female donor with ankylosing spondylitis or in good health (not recorded which).

V and J are TRBV27 and TRBJ2-1; TRBD1 might be the D (6 bases). This CDR3 has 16 residues. V dropped 2 bases and J dropped 7 bases, with 18 bases sitting between them. Germline CDR1 reads MNHEY; CDR2 reads SMNVEV (reference sequence). In nucleotides, the CDR3 is TGTGCCAGCAGTTTAATCGGGACACCCGGCGGGAATGAGCAGTTCTTC. This sequence encodes CASSLIGTPGGNEQFF.

The chain is built from TRBV6-1 and TRBJ2-3, with D perhaps matching TRBD1 or TRBD2 (6 bases each). The V gene lost 6 bases and the J gene lost 2 bases, with 21 bases spanning the gap. The germline V gene encodes CDR1 MNHNS and CDR2 SASEGT. The CDR3 has 17 amino acids. The CDR3: CASRSGLGGLDTDTQYF. CDR3 coding DNA: TGTGCCAGCAGGTCAGGACTTGGGGGGCTGGACACAGATACGCAGTATTTT.

The chain is built from TRBV9 and TRBJ2-2; TRBD1 matches 7 bases. Trimming took 4 bases from V and 5 from J; bases not matched to a gene: 8. The CDR3 loop spans 15 amino acids. Germline V gene data show CDR1 as SGDLS and CDR2 as YYNGEE. This CDR3 reads CASSTQGPRTGELFF. In DNA, the CDR3 is TGTGCCAGCAGCACACAGGGGCCGAGGACCGGGGAGCTGTTTTTT.

This clonotype was observed a handful of times. The CDR3 protein is CSAPGQGAGTSAHWGSYEQYF. In DNA, the CDR3 is TGCAGTGCCCCCGGACAGGGCGCCGGGACTAGCGCCCACTGGGGGTCCTACGAGCAGTACTTC. The rearrangement joins TRBV20-1 to TRBJ2-7; 10 bases line up with TRBD2. V was pared by 6 bases and J by 1 base, with 27 bases of the junction left unmatched. This CDR3 spans 21 amino acids. The germline V gene encodes CDR1 DFQATT and CDR2 SNEGSKA (reference sequence).

With respect to this clonotype: This may arise from a read error, as a much more abundant clone is one base away. V gene TRBV9 combines with J gene TRBJ2-7; no firm D call. From germline, CDR1 is SGDLS and CDR2 YYNGEE. With 5 bases removed from V and 7 bases from J, the gap between germline ends came to 31 bases. CDR3 length equals 18 residues. DNA of the CDR3: TGTGCCAGCAGTCCCACCTCGGGTAGGCGCCCATCAGGATGGGAGCAGTACTTC. It specifies CASSPTSGRRPSGWEQYF.

V and J are TRBV18 and TRBJ1-3, with D hard to call. V lost 0 bases, J lost 0 bases, and 12 bases lay in between. Germline V gene lookup returns CDR1 KGHSH and CDR2 LQKENI. The CDR3 consists of 17 residues. The CDR3 DNA is TGTGCCAGCTCACCACCGGGTCAGAACCTCTCTGGAAACACCATATATTTT. As protein: CASSPPGQNLSGNTIYF.

This clonotype was picked up a small number of times. J is TRBJ2-1 and V is TRBV6-1, with 8 bases lining up with TRBD2. Germline V CDR1 and CDR2: MNHNS, SASEGT. V shed 5 bases and J 3 bases; nucleotides not matched to a gene: 9. The CDR3 contains 16 residues. The CDR3 nucleotides are TGTGCCAGCAGTATGAGAGGGAGCGGGGGCTACAATGAGCAGTTCTTC. Translation: CASSMRGSGGYNEQFF.

The chain uses TRBV5-8 and TRBJ1-1, with D unclear. From germline, CDR1 is SGHTS and CDR2 YDEGEE. This CDR3 has 14 amino acids. V was clipped by 6 bases and J by 2 bases, with 14 bases between them. CDR3: CASIRHLRNTEAFF. CDR3 DNA: TGTGCCAGCATCCGACACCTCCGAAACACTGAAGCTTTCTTT. Variable domain in full (rest from reference TRBV5-8 and TRBJ1-1): EAGVTQSPTHLIKTRGQQATLRCSPISGHTSVYWYQQALGLGLQFLLWYDEGEERNRGNFPPRFSGRQFPNYSSELNVNALELEDSALYLCASIRHLRNTEAFFGQGTRLTVV.

As DNA, the CDR3 is TGTGCCACCAGTGATTTGGAATTAACAGCGGGGCCCGCGAGCACCGGGGAGCTGTTTTTT. This encodes CATSDLELTAGPASTGELFF. The V call is TRBV24-1, the J call TRBJ2-2, with 7 bases fitting TRBD2. V shed 0 bases, J shed 4 bases, and the junction held 16 bases outside the gene matches. The CDR3 has 20 residues. Germline-derived CDR1 and CDR2 are KGHDR and SFDVKD.

At least ten counts were recorded for this clonotype. This chain joins TRBV9 and TRBJ2-5, with D possibly matching TRBD2 (5 bases). V was pared by 3 bases and J by 7 bases, with 13 bases between. The V gene's germline CDR1 is SGDLS and CDR2 YYNGEE. This CDR3 comprises 13 residues. The CDR3 DNA reads TGTGCCAGCAGCGGAGGGAGTCCGGGGACCCAGTACTTC. This gives the protein CASSGGSPGTQYF.

This clonotype has only a few counts. The chain joins TRBV12-3 or TRBV12-4 to TRBJ2-2; possibly TRBD2 for D (6 bases). Trimming pared 10 bases from V and 2 bases from J, leaving 17 bases between. The CDR3 length is 15 residues. The CDR3 nucleotides are TGTGCCATCTGGATCGCGGGAATAAACACCGGGGAGCTGTTTTTT. Its protein product is CAIWIAGINTGELFF.

This clonotype showed up many times. This chain joins TRBV4-3 and TRBJ2-1; TRBD1 or TRBD2 may be the D gene (6 bases each). Trimming took 3 bases from V and 0 from J, leaving 15 bases between them. Per the germline V gene, CDR1 is LGHNA and CDR2 is YSLEER. The CDR3 loop spans 17 amino acids. CDR3 coding DNA: TGCGCCAGCAGCCAGATGTGGGGGGCAAGCTCCTACAATGAGCAGTTCTTC. Encoded protein: CASSQMWGASSYNEQFF.

This clonotype has a handful of counts. V is TRBV2 and J is TRBJ2-1; TRBD2 aligns across 14 bases. CDR3 size: 16 residues. The V gene's germline CDR1 is SNHLY and CDR2 FYNNEI. With 4 bases clipped from V and 7 bases from J, the junction kept 6 bases outside the gene matches. The CDR3 region is CASSGLAGGPGNEQFF. CDR3 nucleotide sequence: TGTGCCAGCAGTGGACTAGCGGGAGGGCCGGGGAATGAGCAGTTCTTC.

The chain employs TRBV19 and TRBJ2-3; 11 bases fit TRBD2. CDR3 length equals 19 residues. Looked up from germline, CDR1 is LNHDA and CDR2 is SQIVND (reference sequence). The trim removed 4 bases at V and 0 bases at J, leaving 12 bases unmatched. This CDR3 reads CASSKVPAGTSGSTDTQYF. CDR3 sequence (DNA): TGTGCCAGTAGTAAGGTCCCCGCCGGGACTAGCGGTAGCACAGATACGCAGTATTTT.

This clonotype was seen a handful of times. Written as DNA, the CDR3 is TGTGCCACCGACAGGGGGGACACTGAAGCTTTCTTT. Translating it yields CATDRGDTEAFF. This rearrangement joins TRBV19 to TRBJ1-1, with 9 bases aligning to TRBD1. Germline CDR1 and CDR2: LNHDA and SQIVND (reference sequence). This CDR3 spans 12 amino acids. V lost 10 bases to trimming and J lost 3 bases; unmatched junction nucleotides: 3.

The chain has TRBV4-3 and TRBJ2-3; tentative D call: TRBD2 (6 bases). CDR3 length: 15 residues. Germline V lookup: CDR1 LGHNA, CDR2 YSLEER. The V end lost 0 bases, the J end lost 7 bases, and 14 bases lay between the germline ends. CDR3 DNA: TGCGCCAGCAGCCAAGATGCGGCACTAGCCTATACGCAGTATTTT. Protein: CASSQDAALAYTQYF.

This clonotype was counted many times. The V gene is TRBV3-1, the J gene TRBJ2-1; 10 bases align to TRBD2. Germline V gene lookup returns CDR1 LGHDT and CDR2 YNNKEL (reference sequence). This CDR3 has 15 amino acids. V lost 1 base to trimming and J lost 8 bases; unmatched junction nucleotides: 5. The CDR3 region has the DNA TGTGCCAGCAGCCAAGTCGCTAGCGGGAGCGATGAGCAGTTCTTC. Translating gives CASSQVASGSDEQFF.

V and J are TRBV29-1 and TRBJ2-5; no firm D call. V shed 5 bases and J shed 2 bases, with 6 bases lying between them. The CDR3 covers 11 residues. Germline CDR1 and CDR2: SQVTM and ANQGSEA. This CDR3 is CSVRDQETQYF. Written as DNA, the CDR3 is TGCAGCGTTAGGGATCAAGAGACCCAGTACTTC.